Presented here are 9 T cell receptor beta chains from one specimen sequenced in a study of patients and donors after allogeneic stem cell transplantation. TCRdb passed the RT-PCR reads through MiXCR, listing each CDR3 protein once. The sample yields about 400,000 distinct CDR3 sequences, under 20% seen once. The source material was blood, either unsorted or a sorted T cell fraction (not recorded which). The receptors stem from a human donor who was either an allogeneic HSCT recipient or a stem cell or donor lymphocyte infusion donor (not recorded which). It is not recorded whose cells these are; they may come from a transplant donor.

This chain uses TRBV21-1 with TRBJ2-7; the DNA was not used to check the table's D call, TRBD1. TRBV21-1 is recorded as a pseudogene. The CDR3 loop spans 14 amino acids. The chain's CDR3 is CASSKRGPTYEQYF. CDR3 coding DNA: TGTGCCAGCAGCAAAAGGGGACCCACGTACGAGCAGTACTTC.

J is TRBJ2-2 and V is TRBV6-2 or TRBV6-3, with a weak D call TRBD2 (6 bases). The CDR3 loop spans 16 amino acids. Germline V gene data show CDR1 as MNHEY and CDR2 as SVGEGT. Trimming took off 6 bases at V and 2 bases at J, with 16 bases between the two ends. The CDR3 region has the DNA TGTGCCAGCAGCAACCCCGGGACTTCAAACACCGGGGAGCTGTTTTTT. Translating gives CASSNPGTSNTGELFF.

This chain links TRBV3-1 with TRBJ2-3; 8 bases agree with TRBD1. V was clipped by 4 bases and J by 5 bases; unmatched bases: 11. This CDR3 spans 16 amino acids. The germline CDR1 and CDR2 sequences are LGHDT and YNNKEL (reference sequence). DNA for the CDR3: TGTGCCAGCAGCCCTAGGACAGGGAAGGGTGGAGATACGCAGTATTTT. It codes for CASSPRTGKGGDTQYF.

This clonotype was detected only a few times. V is TRBV15 and J is TRBJ1-2; D might be TRBD1 (5 bases). V was clipped by 0 bases and J by 3 bases, with 14 bases between them. Per the germline V gene, CDR1 is LNHNV and CDR2 is YYDKDF (reference sequence). CDR3 length: 16 residues. In DNA form, the CDR3 reads TGTGCCACCAGCAGAGAGCAGGGTCCGGGACACTATGGCTACACCTTC. Residues: CATSREQGPGHYGYTF.

This clonotype was detected ten times or more. The chain recombines TRBV12-3 or TRBV12-4 with TRBJ2-1; TRBD2 agrees at 7 bases. The length of the CDR3 is 15 residues. Unmatched junction bases numbered 11, after V lost 7 bases and J lost 5 bases. The CDR3 bases are TGTGCCAGCATTTCGAGACTAGCCCGAAACAATGAGCAGTTCTTC. It yields the protein CASISRLARNNEQFF.

This clonotype was found a few times. The J gene is TRBJ1-5, the V gene TRBV12-3 or TRBV12-4; D remains unclear. Trimming cost V 1 base and J 0 bases, with 10 bases left between them. CDR3 length equals 16 residues. CDR3 in DNA: TGTGCCAGCAGTTTAGGCAGGCCGTATAGCAATCAGCCCCAGCATTTT. It specifies CASSLGRPYSNQPQHF.

In its sample, this clonotype was seen a few times. The chain links TRBV7-2 to TRBJ2-1; TRBD2 is a possible D gene (6 bases). This CDR3 has 15 residues. Per the germline V gene, CDR1 is SGHTA and CDR2 is FQGNSA. The V gene lost 1 base and the J gene lost 7 bases, with 14 bases spanning the gap. DNA of the CDR3: TGTGCCAGCAGCTTAGGACTAGTTTGGGGAAATGAGCAGTTCTTC. This codes for CASSLGLVWGNEQFF.

There are a few counts of this clonotype. This chain links TRBV5-6 with TRBJ2-5; TRBD1 matches at 11 bases. The CDR3 totals 16 residues. V was clipped by 3 bases and J by 3 bases; unmatched bases: 7. Germline V gene lookup returns CDR1 SGHDT and CDR2 YYEEEE. DNA for the CDR3: TGTGCCAGCAGCTCCCTGGGGACAGGGGGGAAAGAGACCCAGTACTTC. This encodes CASSSLGTGGKETQYF.

This clonotype was seen a few times. V usage is TRBV6-5 and J usage is TRBJ2-1; D is unresolved. This CDR3 has 12 amino acids. Deletions cut 2 bases from V and 9 bases from J, with 8 bases between. The V gene's germline CDR1 is MNHEY and CDR2 SVGAGI. The CDR3 region is CASSYANGEQFF. The CDR3 DNA is TGTGCCAGCAGTTACGCTAACGGTGAGCAGTTCTTC.